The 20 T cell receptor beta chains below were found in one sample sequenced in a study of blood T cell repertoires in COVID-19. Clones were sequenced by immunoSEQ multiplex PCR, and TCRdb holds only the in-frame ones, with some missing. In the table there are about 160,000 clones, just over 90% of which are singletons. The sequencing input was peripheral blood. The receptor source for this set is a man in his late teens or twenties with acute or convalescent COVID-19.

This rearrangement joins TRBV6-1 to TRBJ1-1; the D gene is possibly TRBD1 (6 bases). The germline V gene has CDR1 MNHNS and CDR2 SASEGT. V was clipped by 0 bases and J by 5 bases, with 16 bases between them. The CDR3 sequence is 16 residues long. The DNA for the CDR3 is TGTGCCAGCAGTGAAGCCCTGCAGGGGCTTAAGACTGAAGCTTTCTTT. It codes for CASSEALQGLKTEAFF.

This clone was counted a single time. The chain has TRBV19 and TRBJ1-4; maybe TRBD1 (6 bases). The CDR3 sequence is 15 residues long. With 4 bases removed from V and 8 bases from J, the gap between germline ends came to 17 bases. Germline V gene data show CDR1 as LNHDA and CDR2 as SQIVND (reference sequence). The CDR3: CASSKPNRDPEKLFF. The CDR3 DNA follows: TGTGCCAGTAGTAAACCAAACAGGGATCCGGAAAAACTGTTTTTT.

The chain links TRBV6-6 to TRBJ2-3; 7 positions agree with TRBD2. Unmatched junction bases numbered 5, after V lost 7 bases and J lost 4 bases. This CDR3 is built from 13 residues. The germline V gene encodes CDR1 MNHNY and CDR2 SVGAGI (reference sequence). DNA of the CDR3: TGTGCCAGCACGACTCGGGGGGCAGATACGCAGTATTTT. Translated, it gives CASTTRGADTQYF.

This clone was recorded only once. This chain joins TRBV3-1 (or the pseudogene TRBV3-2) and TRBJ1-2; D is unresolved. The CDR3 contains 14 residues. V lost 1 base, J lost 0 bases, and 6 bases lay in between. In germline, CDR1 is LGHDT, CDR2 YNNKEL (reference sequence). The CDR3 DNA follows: TGTGCCAGCAGCCAAGCCCTAGCTAACTATGGCTACACCTTC. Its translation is CASSQALANYGYTF.

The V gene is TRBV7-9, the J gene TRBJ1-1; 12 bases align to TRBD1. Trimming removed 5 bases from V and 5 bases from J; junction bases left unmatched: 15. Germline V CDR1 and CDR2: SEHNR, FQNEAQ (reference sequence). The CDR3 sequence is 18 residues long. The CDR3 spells CASSARPGQGASGTEAFF. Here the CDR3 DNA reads TGTGCCAGCAGCGCACGACCGGGACAGGGGGCCTCAGGGACTGAAGCTTTCTTT.

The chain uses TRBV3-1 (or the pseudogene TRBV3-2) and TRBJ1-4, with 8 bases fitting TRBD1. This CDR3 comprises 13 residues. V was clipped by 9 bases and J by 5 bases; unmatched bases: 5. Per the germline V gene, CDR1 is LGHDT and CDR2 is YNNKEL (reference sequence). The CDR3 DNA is TGTGCCAGTCAGGGGGCCATCAATGAAAAACTGTTTTTT. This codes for CASQGAINEKLFF.

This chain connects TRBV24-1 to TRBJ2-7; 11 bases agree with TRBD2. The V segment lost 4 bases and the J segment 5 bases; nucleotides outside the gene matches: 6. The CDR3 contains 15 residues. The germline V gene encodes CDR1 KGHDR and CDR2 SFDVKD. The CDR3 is CATSDPGTSGHEQYF. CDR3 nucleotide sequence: TGTGCCACCAGTGACCCTGGGACTAGCGGCCACGAGCAGTACTTC.

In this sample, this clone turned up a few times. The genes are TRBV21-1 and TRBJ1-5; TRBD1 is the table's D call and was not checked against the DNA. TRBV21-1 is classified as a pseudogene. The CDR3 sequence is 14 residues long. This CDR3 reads CASRNHRASEPQHF. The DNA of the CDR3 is TGTGCCAGCAGGAACCACAGGGCCAGTGAGCCCCAGCATTTT.

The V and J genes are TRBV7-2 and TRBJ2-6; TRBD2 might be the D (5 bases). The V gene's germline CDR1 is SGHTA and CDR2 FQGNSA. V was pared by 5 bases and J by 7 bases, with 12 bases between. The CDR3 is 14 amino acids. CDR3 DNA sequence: TGTGCCAGCAGCCCTAGACGGGAAGCCAACGTCCTGACTTTC. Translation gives CASSPRREANVLTF. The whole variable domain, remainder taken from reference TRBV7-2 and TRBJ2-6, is GAGVSQSPSNKVTEKGKDVELRCDPISGHTALYWYRQSLGQGLEFLIYFQGNSAPDKSGLPSDRFSAERTGGSVSTLTIQRTQQEDSAVYLCASSPRREANVLTFGAGSRLTVL.

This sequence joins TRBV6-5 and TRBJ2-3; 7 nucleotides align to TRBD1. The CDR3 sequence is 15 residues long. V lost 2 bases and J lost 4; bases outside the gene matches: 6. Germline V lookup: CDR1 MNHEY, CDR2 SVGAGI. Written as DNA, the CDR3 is TGTGCCAGCAGTTACACGTTTACAGGGGCAGATACGCAGTATTTT. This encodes CASSYTFTGADTQYF.

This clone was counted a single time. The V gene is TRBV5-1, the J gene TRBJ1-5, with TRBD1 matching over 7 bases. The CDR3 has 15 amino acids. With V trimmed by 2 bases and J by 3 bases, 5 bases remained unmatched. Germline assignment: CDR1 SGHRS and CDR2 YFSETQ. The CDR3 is CASSFTGENNQPQHF. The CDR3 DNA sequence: TGCGCCAGCAGCTTCACAGGGGAGAACAATCAGCCCCAGCATTTT.

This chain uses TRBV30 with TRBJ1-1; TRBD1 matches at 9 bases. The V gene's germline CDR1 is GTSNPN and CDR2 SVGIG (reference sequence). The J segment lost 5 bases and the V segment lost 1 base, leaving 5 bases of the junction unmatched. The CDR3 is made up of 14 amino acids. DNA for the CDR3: TGTGCCTGGAGTGGGGGACAGGGATGGACTGAAGCTTTCTTT. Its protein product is CAWSGGQGWTEAFF.

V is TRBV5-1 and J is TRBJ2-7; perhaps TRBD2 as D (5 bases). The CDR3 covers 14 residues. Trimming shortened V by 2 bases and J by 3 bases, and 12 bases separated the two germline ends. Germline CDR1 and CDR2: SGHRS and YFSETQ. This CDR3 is CASSLEGLYYEQYF. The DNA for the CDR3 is TGCGCCAGCAGCTTAGAAGGACTCTACTACGAGCAGTACTTC.

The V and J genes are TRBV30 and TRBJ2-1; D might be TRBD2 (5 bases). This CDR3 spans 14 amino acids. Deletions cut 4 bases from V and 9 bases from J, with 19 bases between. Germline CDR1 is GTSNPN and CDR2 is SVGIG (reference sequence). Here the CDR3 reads CAWTWTRGSSEQFF. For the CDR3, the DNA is TGTGCCTGGACCTGGACTCGCGGCTCCAGTGAGCAGTTCTTC.

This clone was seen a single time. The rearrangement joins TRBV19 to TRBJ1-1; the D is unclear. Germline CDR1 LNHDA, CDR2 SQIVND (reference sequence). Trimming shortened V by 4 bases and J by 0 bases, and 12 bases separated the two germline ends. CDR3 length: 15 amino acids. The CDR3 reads CASSSLRGMNTEAFF. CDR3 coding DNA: TGTGCCAGTAGTAGTCTCCGGGGAATGAACACTGAAGCTTTCTTT.

CDR3 amino acids: CASSQEADPGPYEQYF. In DNA form, the CDR3 reads TGCGCCAGCAGCCAAGAAGCGGACCCGGGTCCCTACGAGCAGTACTTC. The chain recombines TRBV4-1 with TRBJ2-7; perhaps TRBD2 as D (5 bases). This CDR3 is 16 amino acids long. Germline CDR1 and CDR2: MGHRA and YSYEKL. With 0 bases removed from V and 2 bases from J, the gap between germline ends came to 14 bases.

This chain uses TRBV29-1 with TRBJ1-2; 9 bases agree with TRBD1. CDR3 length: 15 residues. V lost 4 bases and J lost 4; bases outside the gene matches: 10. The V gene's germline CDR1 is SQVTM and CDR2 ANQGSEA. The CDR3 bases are TGCAGCGTTGTTCCGGGACAGGGATACTCCTATGGCTACACCTTC. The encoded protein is CSVVPGQGYSYGYTF.

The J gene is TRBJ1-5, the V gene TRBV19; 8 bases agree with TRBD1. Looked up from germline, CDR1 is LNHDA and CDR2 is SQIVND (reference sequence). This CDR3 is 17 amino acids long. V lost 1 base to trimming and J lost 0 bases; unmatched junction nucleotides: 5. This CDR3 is CASSIAGGQDSNQPQHF. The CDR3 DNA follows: TGTGCCAGTAGTATAGCTGGGGGACAGGATAGCAATCAGCCCCAGCATTTT. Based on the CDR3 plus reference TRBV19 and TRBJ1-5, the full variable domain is DGGITQSPKYLFRKEGQNVTLSCEQNLNHDAMYWYRQDPGQGLRLIYYSQIVNDFQKGDIAEGYSVSREKKESFPLTVTSAQKNPTAFYLCASSIAGGQDSNQPQHFGDGTRLSIL.

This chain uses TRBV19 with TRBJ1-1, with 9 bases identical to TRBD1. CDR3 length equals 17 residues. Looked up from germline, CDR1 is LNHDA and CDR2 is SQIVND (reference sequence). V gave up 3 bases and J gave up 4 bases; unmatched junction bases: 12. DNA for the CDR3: TGTGCCAGTAGTATTGGGGCTCCGGGACAGGGTGGCACTGAAGCTTTCTTT. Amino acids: CASSIGAPGQGGTEAFF.

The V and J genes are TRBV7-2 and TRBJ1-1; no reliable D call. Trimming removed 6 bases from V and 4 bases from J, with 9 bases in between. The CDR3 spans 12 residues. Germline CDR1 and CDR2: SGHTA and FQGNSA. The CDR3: CASRERATEAFF. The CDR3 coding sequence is TGTGCCAGCAGGGAGCGGGCCACTGAAGCTTTCTTT.